These 27 T cell receptor beta chains were all obtained from the same sample, sequenced in a study of post-analysis software for immune sequencing data. Study conclusions and caveats: When patients were compared with controls, four or five TRBV segments were more frequent, TRBV5-6, TRBV5-1 and TRBV20-1 among them.

The antigens for these receptors are not known. Unique molecular identifiers were built into the TCR beta cDNA libraries. TCRdb reanalysed the PCR reads using MiXCR and keeps one entry per CDR3 protein. The top ten hold roughly 4.9% of the sample, which has 750,000 to 900,000 distinct CDR3 sequences, just over 45% seen once. Sequenced material: blood. Source of these receptors: a girl under 18 with multiple sclerosis.

This clonotype was counted only a few times. CDR3: CASLAPGQLTYEQYF. In nucleotides, the CDR3 is TGTGCCAGTCTGGCACCGGGACAGCTCACCTACGAGCAGTACTTC. V and J are TRBV6-1 and TRBJ2-7; TRBD1 aligns across 7 bases. Germline CDR1 reads MNHNS; CDR2 reads SASEGT. Trimming removed 9 bases from V and 2 bases from J; junction bases left unmatched: 13. CDR3 length equals 15 residues.

The chain employs TRBV7-9 and TRBJ1-6; D may be TRBD1 (5 bases). CDR1 SEHNR and CDR2 FQNEAQ come from the germline V gene (reference sequence). The CDR3 has 15 amino acids. V was trimmed by 3 bases and J by 5 bases, leaving 11 bases between them. CDR3 nucleotides: TGTGCCAGCAGCTTGGGGACGGCCCATAATTCACCCCTCCACTTT. It specifies CASSLGTAHNSPLHF.

The chain combines TRBV27 with TRBJ1-6, with D possibly TRBD1 on 5 matching bases. The V gene lost 8 bases and the J gene lost 9 bases, with 14 bases spanning the gap. The germline V gene has CDR1 MNHEY and CDR2 SMNVEV (reference sequence). The CDR3 runs 13 residues. CDR3 DNA sequence: TGTGCCAGCGGTTCCCAGGGTTTTTCACCCCTCCACTTT. This sequence encodes CASGSQGFSPLHF.

This clonotype was detected a few times. The CDR3 spells CASSLGQGATNYGYTF. The CDR3 nucleotides read TGTGCCAGCAGCCTAGGACAGGGGGCCACTAACTATGGCTACACCTTC. The chain uses TRBV5-6 and TRBJ1-2; 11 nucleotides line up with TRBD1. The J segment lost 0 bases and the V segment lost 4 bases, leaving 5 bases of the junction unmatched. Per germline, CDR1 SGHDT and CDR2 YYEEEE. The CDR3 extends over 16 amino acids.

This clonotype was observed a handful of times. The chain couples TRBV3-1 to TRBJ2-3, with D possibly TRBD2 on 5 matching bases. The germline gives CDR1 LGHDT, CDR2 YNNKEL (reference sequence). The CDR3 is 14 residues long. The V end lost 5 bases, the J end lost 1 base, and 10 bases lay between the germline ends. DNA for the CDR3: TGTGCCAGCAGCAGGGAGTTGGGCACAGATACGCAGTATTTT. Protein: CASSRELGTDTQYF.

The V call is TRBV27, the J call TRBJ2-7; 12 bases agree with TRBD2. The J call is doubtful: the DNA matches TRBJ2-5 better. Germline V lookup: CDR1 MNHEY, CDR2 SMNVEV (reference sequence). The CDR3 is made up of 17 amino acids. The CDR3 here is CASSSPSTSGRGKTQYF. The CDR3, as DNA: TGTGCCAGCAGTTCCCCCTCGACTAGCGGGAGAGGGAAGACCCAGTACTTC.

The chain couples TRBV15 to TRBJ2-5; 12 bases line up with TRBD2. This CDR3 contains 14 residues. The ends lost 9 bases at V and 11 bases at J; junction bases unmatched: 13. Germline assignment: CDR1 LNHNV and CDR2 YYDKDF (reference sequence). The CDR3 protein is CATSDLAGGREQYF. The CDR3 DNA sequence: TGTGCCACTTCCGATCTAGCGGGAGGGCGGGAGCAGTACTTC.

The chain's CDR3 is CAWREAAKNIQYF. CDR3 sequence (DNA): TGTGCCTGGAGAGAGGCCGCCAAAAACATTCAGTACTTC. The J gene is TRBJ2-4, the V gene TRBV30; D uncertain. V was pared by 3 bases and J by 1 base, with 7 bases between. Germline CDR1 GTSNPN, CDR2 SVGIG (reference sequence). The CDR3 consists of 13 residues.

This sequence joins TRBV5-1 and TRBJ2-5; 10 bases are shared with TRBD2. V lost 4 bases and J lost 5; bases outside the gene matches: 17. CDR1 is SGHRS, CDR2 YFSETQ, per germline. The CDR3 extends over 18 amino acids. The CDR3 here is CASSSTSKAGGPSETQYF. As DNA, the CDR3 is TGCGCCAGCAGCAGCACGTCCAAAGCGGGAGGGCCTTCTGAGACCCAGTACTTC.

The J gene is TRBJ2-5, the V gene TRBV3-1, with D perhaps matching TRBD1 (6 bases). This CDR3 is built from 13 residues. Germline-derived CDR1 and CDR2 are LGHDT and YNNKEL (reference sequence). V was cut by 5 bases and J by 4 bases, with 11 bases left in between. CDR3 region: CASSYRVGETQYF. The CDR3 DNA reads TGTGCCAGCAGCTACAGGGTTGGAGAGACCCAGTACTTC.

This clonotype was observed a handful of times. The chain joins TRBV6-2 or TRBV6-3 to TRBJ2-6; the D gene is possibly TRBD1 (6 bases). V shed 2 bases and J shed 0 bases, with 20 bases lying between them. Germline V gene data show CDR1 as MNHEY and CDR2 as SVGEGT. The CDR3 contains 20 residues. DNA of the CDR3: TGTGCCAGCAGTTACGGACCCGAGGACAGTTTTAGCTCTGGGGCCAACGTCCTGACTTTC. It translates to CASSYGPEDSFSSGANVLTF.

This chain joins TRBV20-1 and TRBJ2-1, with D perhaps TRBD2 (5 bases). Germline lookup yields CDR1 DFQATT and CDR2 SNEGSKA (reference sequence). The V gene lost 1 base and the J gene lost 0 bases, with 7 bases spanning the gap. The CDR3 spans 14 residues. This chain's CDR3 is CSARGSASYNEQFF. The CDR3 DNA is TGCAGTGCTAGAGGTAGCGCCTCCTACAATGAGCAGTTCTTC.

This clonotype has a count of ten or more. The V gene is TRBV24-1, the J gene TRBJ2-6; D unresolved. CDR1 and CDR2 (germline): KGHDR, SFDVKD. The CDR3 is 15 residues long. The V gene lost 5 bases and the J gene lost 0 bases, with 7 bases spanning the gap. CDR3 in amino acids: CATSAPNSGANVLTF. DNA for the CDR3: TGTGCCACCAGTGCCCCCAACTCTGGGGCCAACGTCCTGACTTTC.

The genes are TRBV10-3 and TRBJ2-5, with TRBD1 matching 8 bases. Germline assignment: CDR1 ENHRY and CDR2 SYGVKD. Trimming removed 3 bases from V and 2 bases from J; junction bases left unmatched: 5. The CDR3 consists of 15 residues. CDR3: CAISDGWTGQETQYF. In nucleotides, the CDR3 is TGTGCCATCAGTGATGGGTGGACAGGGCAAGAGACCCAGTACTTC.

This chain joins TRBV20-1 and TRBJ2-3; the D is unclear. CDR3 length: 15 amino acids. Germline V gene data show CDR1 as DFQATT and CDR2 as SNEGSKA (reference sequence). V dropped 4 bases and J dropped 4 bases, with 18 bases sitting between them. The CDR3 DNA follows: TGCAGTGCTACACCTCTCATCCCGAGTGCAGATACGCAGTATTTT. Translation gives CSATPLIPSADTQYF.

The chain is built from TRBV29-1 and TRBJ2-7, with 10 bases lining up with TRBD1. V lost 4 bases, J lost 2 bases, and 2 bases stayed unmatched. In germline, CDR1 is SQVTM, CDR2 ANQGSEA. The CDR3 is 13 amino acids. The CDR3 reads CSVADRGTYEQYF. The CDR3 bases are TGCAGCGTTGCGGACAGGGGGACCTACGAGCAGTACTTC.

The V call is TRBV12-3 or TRBV12-4, the J call TRBJ2-1; 8 positions agree with TRBD2. Trimming took 7 bases from V and 5 from J; bases not matched to a gene: 13. The CDR3 spans 16 residues. The CDR3 region has the DNA TGTGCCAGCAATTTTAGACCGACTAGCGTTGACAATGAGCAGTTCTTC. Translation: CASNFRPTSVDNEQFF.

The chain recombines TRBV15 with TRBJ1-4, with D possibly TRBD1 on 6 matching bases. This CDR3 contains 17 residues. The germline V gene has CDR1 LNHNV and CDR2 YYDKDF (reference sequence). Between the trimmed V and J ends, which lost 1 base and 0 bases, there was a span of 12 bases. The CDR3: CATSRGGGRATNEKLFF. CDR3 sequence (DNA): TGTGCCACCAGCAGAGGAGGGGGAAGGGCAACTAATGAAAAACTGTTTTTT. Full variable domain (missing parts from reference TRBV15 and TRBJ1-4): DAMVIQNPRYQVTQFGKPVTLSCSQTLNHNVMYWYQQKSSQAPKLLFHYYDKDFNNEADTPDNFQSRRPNTSFCFLDIRSPGLGDTAMYLCATSRGGGRATNEKLFFGSGTQLSVL.

The CDR3 DNA is TGCGCCAGCAGCCTCACCGGGACTAGCCCCGTAGGGGAGCAGTACTTC. Protein: CASSLTGTSPVGEQYF. J is TRBJ2-5 and V is TRBV5-1, with 9 bases matching TRBD2. Germline V gives CDR1 SGHRS, CDR2 YFSETQ. This CDR3 has 16 amino acids. With V trimmed by 4 bases and J by 11 bases, 18 bases remained unmatched. The full variable domain, in which reference TRBV5-1 and TRBJ2-5 provide the parts outside the CDR3, is KAGVTQTPRYLIKTRGQQVTLSCSPISGHRSVSWYQQTPGQGLQFLFEYFSETQRNKGNFPGRFSGRQFSNSRSEMNVSTLELGDSALYLCASSLTGTSPVGEQYFGPGTRLLVL.

This chain links TRBV13 with TRBJ1-1; D is unclear. Germline CDR1 and CDR2: PRHDT and FYEKMQ (reference sequence). The CDR3 has 14 amino acids. V shed 2 bases and J shed 8 bases, with 15 bases lying between them. The CDR3 protein is CASSLSSGQGEAFF. In DNA, the CDR3 is TGTGCCAGCAGCTTATCGTCTGGGCAAGGAGAAGCTTTCTTT.

A note on this clonotype: The CDR3 end shows no conserved phenylalanine or tryptophan, and so a read error is likely. J is TRBJ2-7 and V is TRBV7-9; D remains ambiguous. CDR3 size: 15 residues. With 4 bases removed from V and 3 bases from J, the gap between germline ends came to 16 bases. The germline CDR1 and CDR2 sequences are SEHNR and FQNEAQ (reference sequence). CDR3 nucleotides: TGTGCCAGCAGCTATTCATTCGGGTCTTACTACGAGCAGTACCTC. Translating gives CASSYSFGSYYEQYL.

The chain joins TRBV4-2 to TRBJ1-1; the match to TRBD1 covers 8 bases. The CDR3 is 17 amino acids. Germline V gene data show CDR1 as LGHNA and CDR2 as YNFKEQ. V trimming: 3 bases; J trimming: 0 bases; junction bases outside the gene matches: 9. CDR3 in amino acids: CASSQDRQGTLNTEAFF. CDR3 nucleotides: TGTGCCAGCAGCCAGGACCGACAGGGGACCTTGAACACTGAAGCTTTCTTT.

This clonotype occurred a few times. This chain links TRBV5-1 with TRBJ1-2, with D unresolved. V was shortened by 4 bases and J by 7 bases, with 11 bases between the two germline ends. CDR3 size: 12 residues. Germline CDR1 is SGHRS and CDR2 is YFSETQ. The CDR3 coding sequence is TGCGCCAGCAGCCTCGACAAGGGTGGCTACACCTTC. As protein: CASSLDKGGYTF.

The chain recombines TRBV6-2 or TRBV6-3 with TRBJ1-6; D perhaps matches TRBD1 (6 bases). The germline V and J ends were trimmed by 7 bases and 0 bases, with 10 bases remaining between them. Germline V gene data show CDR1 as MNHEY and CDR2 as SVGEGT. The CDR3 totals 15 residues. The CDR3 region has the DNA TGTGCCAGCAAAGAGGACAGCTCCTATAATTCACCCCTCCACTTT. It codes for CASKEDSSYNSPLHF.

This chain connects TRBV2 to TRBJ2-7; D possibly corresponds to TRBD2 (6 bases). Trimming cost V 7 bases and J 4 bases, with 11 bases left between them. CDR1 is SNHLY and CDR2 is FYNNEI in the germline V gene. The CDR3 length is 12 residues. The CDR3 here is CASKGGRYEQYF. The CDR3 DNA sequence: TGTGCCAGCAAGGGAGGCCGATACGAGCAGTACTTC. Together with reference TRBV2 and TRBJ2-7, the CDR3 gives the full variable domain: EPEVTQTPSHQVTQMGQEVILRCVPISNHLYFYWYRQILGQKVEFLVSFYNNEISEKSEIFDDQFSVERPDGSNFTLKIRSTKLEDSAMYFCASKGGRYEQYFGPGTRLTVT.

The J gene is TRBJ1-4, the V gene TRBV7-8; D is uncertain. Germline CDR1 is SGHVS and CDR2 is FQNEAQ. V lost 8 bases, J lost 10 bases, and 11 bases lay in between. This CDR3 spans 11 amino acids. The DNA for the CDR3 is TGTGCCAGCGGGCTCTCTGGAAAACTGTTTTTT. Encoded protein: CASGLSGKLFF. Filled out from reference TRBV7-8 and TRBJ1-4, the complete variable domain reads GAGVSQSPRYKVAKRGQDVALRCDPISGHVSLFWYQQALGQGPEFLTYFQNEAQLDKSGLPSDRFFAERPEGSVSTLKIQRTQQEDSAVYLCASGLSGKLFFGSGTQLSVL.

The chain uses TRBV20-1 and TRBJ2-5; D perhaps matches TRBD1 (5 bases). The CDR3 is 13 residues long. V was pared by 0 bases and J by 3 bases, with 8 bases between. Per the germline V gene, CDR1 is DFQATT and CDR2 is SNEGSKA (reference sequence). CDR3 sequence: CSARDAGKETQYF. DNA for the CDR3: TGCAGTGCTAGAGATGCAGGGAAAGAGACCCAGTACTTC.